Presented here are 12 T cell receptor beta chains from one specimen sequenced in a study of tumor and adjacent non-tumor tissue in lung cancer. A modified ARM-PCR protocol with three rounds of nested PCR amplified TCRbeta. TCRdb independently ran MiXCR on the multiplex PCR reads; one entry per CDR3 protein. Among approximately 120,000 distinct CDR3 sequences listed, approximately 71% were seen once. This sample's RNA came from whole unsorted tissue. The specimen sequenced was lung tumor tissue. These receptors all come from a woman aged 55-75 years with non-small cell lung cancer.

The chain couples TRBV28 to TRBJ2-3, with TRBD1 matching 9 bases. Germline-derived CDR1 and CDR2 are MDHEN and SYDVKM. The CDR3 runs 12 residues. V shed 11 bases, J shed 14 bases, and the junction held 14 bases outside the gene matches. The CDR3 loop reads CAGNGGQGQVYF. CDR3 coding DNA: TGTGCCGGCAACGGGGGACAGGGTCAAGTGTATTTT.

The chain couples TRBV6-6 to TRBJ2-1; 9 positions agree with TRBD2. In germline, CDR1 is MNHNY, CDR2 SVGAGI (reference sequence). The CDR3 consists of 15 residues. The ends lost 7 bases at V and 7 bases at J; junction bases unmatched: 11. CDR3 residues: CASKKWLAGRNEQFF. The CDR3 DNA follows: TGTGCCAGCAAAAAATGGCTAGCGGGACGGAATGAGCAGTTCTTC.

Notes on this clonotype: Just one base apart from a much larger clone, this may be a read error. The V call is TRBV29-1, the J call TRBJ2-5; weak D call: TRBD2 (6 bases). Germline V gives CDR1 SQVTM, CDR2 ANQGSEA. The CDR3 runs to 13 residues. The CDR3 reads CSVRVNPGEIQYF. The CDR3 nucleotides are TGCAGCGTTCGCGTGAATCCGGGGGAGATCCAGTACTTC.

The chain has TRBV6-6 and TRBJ2-7; possibly TRBD2 for D (5 bases). Germline V lookup: CDR1 MNHNY, CDR2 SVGAGI (reference sequence). Trimming took off 5 bases at V and 3 bases at J, with 17 bases between the two ends. The CDR3 loop spans 15 amino acids. This CDR3 reads CASSRQSGGDYEQYF. The CDR3 DNA follows: TGTGCCAGCAGTCGCCAGAGTGGAGGAGACTACGAGCAGTACTTC.

This clonotype was observed once. At one end, the junction sequence differs from germline, possibly due to a read error. The chain links TRBV11-3 to TRBJ2-1; weak D call: TRBD2 (6 bases). Germline V gene lookup returns CDR1 SGHNT and CDR2 YENEEA. The CDR3 is made up of 17 amino acids. CDR3 nucleotide sequence: TGTGCCGGCAGCTTAGAGTTGACTAGTGGGAGTCACGATGAACAGTTCTTC. This translates into CAGSLELTSGSHDEQFF.

A note on this clonotype: At one end, the junction sequence differs from germline, possibly due to a read error. The chain combines TRBV12-3 or TRBV12-4 with TRBJ1-1; D possibly corresponds to TRBD1 (5 bases). The CDR3 is 12 amino acids. The CDR3 spells CASTDLGELASF. The CDR3, as DNA: TGTGCCAGCACCGACTTGGGGGAATTAGCTTCCTTT.

A word on this clonotype: At one boundary the junction diverges from the germline segment, which might be a read error. V and J are TRBV12-3 or TRBV12-4 and TRBJ1-3, with a tentative D call TRBD1 (6 bases). The CDR3 is 16 residues long. CDR3 in amino acids: CTSSRGRGSVGNTIYF. In nucleotides, the CDR3 is TGTACCAGCAGTAGGGGCAGGGGTTCGGTCGGGAACACCATATATTTT.

Comment on this clonotype: At one end, the junction sequence differs from germline, possibly due to a read error. This chain joins TRBV7-2 and TRBJ1-1; unclear D gene. This CDR3 is 15 amino acids long. CDR1 is SGHTA and CDR2 is FQGNSA in the germline V gene. In DNA form, the CDR3 reads TGTGCCATCAGCTTAGAAGCGCGGACGAACACTGAAGCCTTCTTT. Translated, it gives CAISLEARTNTEAFF.

In the case of this clonotype: With a much larger clone just one base away, this may be a read error. The chain is built from TRBV6-5 and TRBJ2-7; no clear D. CDR1 MNHEY and CDR2 SVGAGI come from the germline V gene. The CDR3 has 13 residues. The CDR3 DNA sequence: TGTACCAGCAGTTTAGAGTTTAGTTACGAGCAGTACTTC. Translated: CTSSLEFSYEQYF.

As to this clonotype: This clone may be a read error of a much larger clone one base away. V gene TRBV20-1 combines with J gene TRBJ2-7, with D tentatively TRBD2 (6 bases). CDR3 length equals 15 residues. V was cut by 1 base and J by 5 bases, with 18 bases left in between. Germline CDR1 reads DFQATT; CDR2 reads SNEGSKA (reference sequence). The CDR3 bases are TGCAGTGCTAGAGGTATTGCGGGATCAGTGAACGAGCAGTACTTC. Its protein is CSARGIAGSVNEQYF.

This clonotype was recorded many times. V gene TRBV12-3 or TRBV12-4 combines with J gene TRBJ2-3; D is unresolved. The V end was cut by 2 bases, the J end by 4 bases, with 10 bases between. CDR3 length: 14 amino acids. The CDR3 DNA reads as TGTGCCAGCAGTTTAACGGCAGAAGCAGATACGCAGTATTTT. It encodes CASSLTAEADTQYF.

This clonotype was observed many times. The V and J genes are TRBV4-3 and TRBJ1-2, with 7 bases lining up with TRBD1. V shed 1 base, J shed 0 bases, and the junction held 5 bases outside the gene matches. The CDR3 is 16 amino acids. In germline, CDR1 is LGHNA, CDR2 YSLEER. CDR3 in amino acids: CASSQGGGISNYGYTF. CDR3 in DNA: TGCGCCAGCAGCCAAGGAGGGGGCATATCTAACTATGGCTACACCTTC.